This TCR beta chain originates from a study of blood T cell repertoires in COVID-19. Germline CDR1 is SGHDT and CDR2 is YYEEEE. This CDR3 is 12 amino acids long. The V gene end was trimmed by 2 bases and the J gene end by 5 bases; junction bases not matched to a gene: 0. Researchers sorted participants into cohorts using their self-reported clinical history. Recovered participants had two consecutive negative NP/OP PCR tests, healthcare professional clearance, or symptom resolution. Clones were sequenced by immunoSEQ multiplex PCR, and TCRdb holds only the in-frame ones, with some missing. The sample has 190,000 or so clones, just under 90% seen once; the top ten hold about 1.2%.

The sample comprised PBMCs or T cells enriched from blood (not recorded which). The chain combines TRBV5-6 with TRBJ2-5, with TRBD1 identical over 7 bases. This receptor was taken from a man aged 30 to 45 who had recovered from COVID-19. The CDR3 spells CASSFRGETQYF. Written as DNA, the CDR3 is TGTGCCAGCAGCTTCAGGGGGGAGACCCAGTACTTC.